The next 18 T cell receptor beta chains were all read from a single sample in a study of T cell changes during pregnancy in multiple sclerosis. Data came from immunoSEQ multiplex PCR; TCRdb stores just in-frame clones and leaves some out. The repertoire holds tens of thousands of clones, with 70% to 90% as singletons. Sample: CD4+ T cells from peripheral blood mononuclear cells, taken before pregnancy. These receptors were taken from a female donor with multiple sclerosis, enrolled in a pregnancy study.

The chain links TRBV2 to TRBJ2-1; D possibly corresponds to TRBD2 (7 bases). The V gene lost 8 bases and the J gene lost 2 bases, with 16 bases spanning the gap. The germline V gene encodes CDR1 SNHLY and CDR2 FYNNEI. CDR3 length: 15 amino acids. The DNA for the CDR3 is TGTGCCAGCCGCGAGGGGGGGTGGACCTACAATGAGCAGTTCTTC. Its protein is CASREGGWTYNEQFF.

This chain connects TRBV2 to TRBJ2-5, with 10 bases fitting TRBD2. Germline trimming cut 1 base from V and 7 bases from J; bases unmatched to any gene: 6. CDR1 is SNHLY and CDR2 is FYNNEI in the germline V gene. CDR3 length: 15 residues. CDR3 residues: CASSEGLAGEVTQYF. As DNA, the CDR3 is TGTGCCAGCAGTGAAGGGCTAGCGGGGGAAGTGACCCAGTACTTC.

The CDR3 DNA reads TGCGCCAGCAGCTTAGTGATGGCGGACACTGAAGCTTTCTTT. This sequence encodes CASSLVMADTEAFF. This chain connects TRBV5-1 to TRBJ1-1; unclear D gene. This CDR3 is built from 14 residues. The germline gives CDR1 SGHRS, CDR2 YFSETQ. V was shortened by 2 bases and J by 3 bases, with 11 bases between the two germline ends. Together with reference TRBV5-1 and TRBJ1-1, the CDR3 gives the full variable domain: KAGVTQTPRYLIKTRGQQVTLSCSPISGHRSVSWYQQTPGQGLQFLFEYFSETQRNKGNFPGRFSGRQFSNSRSEMNVSTLELGDSALYLCASSLVMADTEAFFGQGTRLTVV.

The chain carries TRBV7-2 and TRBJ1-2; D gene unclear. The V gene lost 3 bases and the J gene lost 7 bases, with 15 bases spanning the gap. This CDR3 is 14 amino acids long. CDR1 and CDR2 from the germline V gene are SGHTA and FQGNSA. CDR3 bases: TGTGCCAGCAGCTTCTCCACTTTATCTCGTGGCTACACCTTC. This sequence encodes CASSFSTLSRGYTF.

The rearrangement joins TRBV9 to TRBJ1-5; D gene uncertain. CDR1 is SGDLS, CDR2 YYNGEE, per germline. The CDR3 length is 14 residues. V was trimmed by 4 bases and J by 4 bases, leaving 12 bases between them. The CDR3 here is CASSPRTINQPQHF. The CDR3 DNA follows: TGTGCCAGCAGCCCGCGGACTATAAATCAGCCCCAGCATTTT. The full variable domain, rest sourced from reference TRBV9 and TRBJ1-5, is DSGVTQTPKHLITATGQRVTLRCSPRSGDLSVYWYQQSLDQGLQFLIQYYNGEERAKGNILERFSAQQFPDLHSELNLSSLELGDSALYFCASSPRTINQPQHFGDGTRLSIL.

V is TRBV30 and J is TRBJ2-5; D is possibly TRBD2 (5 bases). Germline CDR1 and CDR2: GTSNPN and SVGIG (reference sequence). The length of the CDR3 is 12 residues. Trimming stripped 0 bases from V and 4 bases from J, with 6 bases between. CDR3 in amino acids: CAWSVLGETQYF. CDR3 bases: TGTGCCTGGAGTGTACTAGGAGAGACCCAGTACTTC.

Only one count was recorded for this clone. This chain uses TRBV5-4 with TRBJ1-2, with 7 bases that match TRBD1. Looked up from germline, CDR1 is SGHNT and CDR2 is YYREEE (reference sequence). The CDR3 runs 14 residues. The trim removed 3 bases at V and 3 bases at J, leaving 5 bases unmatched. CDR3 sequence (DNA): TGTGCCAGCAGCTGGTCCCAGGGGGACTATGGCTACACCTTC. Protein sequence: CASSWSQGDYGYTF.

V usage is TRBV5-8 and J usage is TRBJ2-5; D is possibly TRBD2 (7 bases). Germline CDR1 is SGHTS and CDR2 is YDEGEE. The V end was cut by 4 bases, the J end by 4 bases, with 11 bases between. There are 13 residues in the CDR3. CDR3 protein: CASSPRGGETQYF. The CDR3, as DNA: TGTGCCAGCAGCCCGAGGGGGGGAGAGACCCAGTACTTC.

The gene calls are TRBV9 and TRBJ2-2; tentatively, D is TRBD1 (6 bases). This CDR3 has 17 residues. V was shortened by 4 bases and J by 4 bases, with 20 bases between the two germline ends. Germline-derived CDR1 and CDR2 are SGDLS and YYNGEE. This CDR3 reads CASSLAGRGKVTGELFF. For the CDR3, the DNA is TGTGCCAGCAGCCTAGCTGGTAGGGGGAAAGTCACCGGGGAGCTGTTTTTT.

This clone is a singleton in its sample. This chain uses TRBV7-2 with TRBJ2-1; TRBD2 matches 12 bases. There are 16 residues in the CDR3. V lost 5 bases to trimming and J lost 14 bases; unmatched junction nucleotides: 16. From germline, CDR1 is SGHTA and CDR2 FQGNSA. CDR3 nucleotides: TGTGCCAGCAGCGGACCCGGGACTAGCGGGTCGGGGAAGAAGTTCTTC. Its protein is CASSGPGTSGSGKKFF.

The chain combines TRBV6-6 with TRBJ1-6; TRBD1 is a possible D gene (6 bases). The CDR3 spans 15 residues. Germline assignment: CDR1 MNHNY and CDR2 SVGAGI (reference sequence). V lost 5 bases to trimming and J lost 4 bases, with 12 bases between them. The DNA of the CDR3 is TGTGCCAGCAGTGGACAGAGTGGGTATAATTCACCCCTCCACTTT. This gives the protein CASSGQSGYNSPLHF.

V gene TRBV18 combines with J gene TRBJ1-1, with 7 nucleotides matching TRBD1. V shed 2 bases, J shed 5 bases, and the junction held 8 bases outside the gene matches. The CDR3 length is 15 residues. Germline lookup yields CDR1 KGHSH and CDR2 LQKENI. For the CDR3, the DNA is TGTGCCAGCTCACCAGGACAGGTTGGAACGACTGAAGCTTTCTTT. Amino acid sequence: CASSPGQVGTTEAFF.

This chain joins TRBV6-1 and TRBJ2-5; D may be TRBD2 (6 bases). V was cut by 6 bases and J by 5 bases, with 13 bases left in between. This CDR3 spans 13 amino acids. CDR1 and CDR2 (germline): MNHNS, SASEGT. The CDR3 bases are TGTGCCAGCAGCGGGCGGGAATGGGAGACCCAGTACTTC. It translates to CASSGREWETQYF.

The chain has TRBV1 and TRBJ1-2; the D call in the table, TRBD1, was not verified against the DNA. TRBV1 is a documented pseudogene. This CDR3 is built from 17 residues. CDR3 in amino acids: CTSSPKGGTGALGGYTF. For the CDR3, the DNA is TGCACCAGCAGCCCCAAGGGAGGTACAGGGGCGTTGGGTGGCTACACCTTC.

CDR3 bases: TGTGCCAGCTCACCGTCACAGGATCGTGGCAATCAGCCCCAGCATTTT. It specifies CASSPSQDRGNQPQHF. The V and J genes are TRBV18 and TRBJ1-5, with D possibly TRBD1 on 5 matching bases. Germline CDR1 is KGHSH and CDR2 is LQKENI. Deletions cut 3 bases from V and 2 bases from J, with 14 bases between. This CDR3 comprises 16 residues.

The CDR3 protein is CASSFIDRRNTEAFF. In nucleotides, the CDR3 is TGTGCCAGCAGTTTCATTGATCGGAGGAACACTGAAGCTTTCTTT. The genes are TRBV28 and TRBJ1-1; the D is unclear. Germline lookup yields CDR1 MDHEN and CDR2 SYDVKM. CDR3 size: 15 residues. V was cut by 3 bases and J by 1 base, with 12 bases left in between.

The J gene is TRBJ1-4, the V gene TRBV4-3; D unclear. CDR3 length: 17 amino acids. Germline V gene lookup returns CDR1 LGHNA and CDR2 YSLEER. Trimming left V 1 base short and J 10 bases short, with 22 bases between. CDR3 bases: TGCGCCAGCAGCCAAGCGGTTGAGGCCCAACCGTCCGGAAAACTGTTTTTT. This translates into CASSQAVEAQPSGKLFF.

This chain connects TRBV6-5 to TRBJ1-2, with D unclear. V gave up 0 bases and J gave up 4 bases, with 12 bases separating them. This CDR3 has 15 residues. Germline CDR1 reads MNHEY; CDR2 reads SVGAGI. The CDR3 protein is CASSYSGSATYGYTF. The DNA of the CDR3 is TGTGCCAGCAGTTACTCGGGCTCAGCTACCTATGGCTACACCTTC.